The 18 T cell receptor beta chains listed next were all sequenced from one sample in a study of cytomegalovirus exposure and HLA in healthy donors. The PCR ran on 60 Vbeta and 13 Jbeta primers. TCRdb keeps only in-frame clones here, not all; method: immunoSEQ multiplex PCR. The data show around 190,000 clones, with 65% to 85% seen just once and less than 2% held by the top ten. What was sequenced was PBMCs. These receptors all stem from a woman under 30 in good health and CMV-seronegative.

The DNA of the CDR3 is TGTGCCAGCAGCCTGACAGGGGGGGATGAAAAACTGTTTTTT. It specifies CASSLTGGDEKLFF. This chain links TRBV6-6 with TRBJ1-4; 9 nucleotides match TRBD1. Trimming removed 6 bases from V and 6 bases from J; junction bases left unmatched: 5. The germline V gene has CDR1 MNHNY and CDR2 SVGAGI (reference sequence). The CDR3 extends over 14 amino acids.

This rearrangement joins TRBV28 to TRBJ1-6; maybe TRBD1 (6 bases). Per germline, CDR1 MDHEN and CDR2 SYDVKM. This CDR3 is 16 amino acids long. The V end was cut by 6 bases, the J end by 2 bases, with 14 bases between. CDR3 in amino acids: CASSSGGRPYNSPLHF. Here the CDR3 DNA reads TGTGCCAGCAGCTCGGGGGGCAGGCCCTATAATTCACCCCTCCACTTT.

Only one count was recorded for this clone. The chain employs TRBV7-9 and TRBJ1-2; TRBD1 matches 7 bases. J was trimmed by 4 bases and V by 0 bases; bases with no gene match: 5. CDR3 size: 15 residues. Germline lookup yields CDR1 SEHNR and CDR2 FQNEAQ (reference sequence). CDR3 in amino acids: CASSLAQGGSYGYTF. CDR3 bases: TGTGCCAGCAGCTTAGCGCAGGGGGGCAGCTATGGCTACACCTTC.

CDR3 coding DNA: TGTGCCACCGGAGGGACAGGGAGCGATGGCTACACCTTC. Residues: CATGGTGSDGYTF. The chain carries TRBV6-5 and TRBJ1-2; 9 nucleotides match TRBD1. V shed 10 bases and J 6 bases; nucleotides not matched to a gene: 9. The CDR3 consists of 13 residues. The germline V gene has CDR1 MNHEY and CDR2 SVGAGI.

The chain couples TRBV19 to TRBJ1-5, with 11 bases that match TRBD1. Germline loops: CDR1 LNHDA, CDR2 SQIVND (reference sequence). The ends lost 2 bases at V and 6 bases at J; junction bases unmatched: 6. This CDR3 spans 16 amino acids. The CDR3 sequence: CASSIRTGGKGQPQHF. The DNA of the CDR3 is TGTGCCAGTAGTATACGGACAGGGGGCAAGGGTCAGCCCCAGCATTTT.

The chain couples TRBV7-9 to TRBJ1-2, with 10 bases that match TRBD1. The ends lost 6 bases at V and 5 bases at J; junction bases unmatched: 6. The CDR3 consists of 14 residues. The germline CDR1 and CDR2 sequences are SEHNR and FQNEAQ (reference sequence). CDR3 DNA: TGTGCCAGCAGACGGGGACAGGGGAGGTATGGCTACACCTTC. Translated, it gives CASRRGQGRYGYTF.

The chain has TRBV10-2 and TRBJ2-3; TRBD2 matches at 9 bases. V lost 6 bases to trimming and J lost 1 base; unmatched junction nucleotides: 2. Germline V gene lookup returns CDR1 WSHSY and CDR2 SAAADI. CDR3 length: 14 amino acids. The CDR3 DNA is TGCGCCAGCAGCGCTAGCGGGGGCACAGATACGCAGTATTTT. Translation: CASSASGGTDTQYF.

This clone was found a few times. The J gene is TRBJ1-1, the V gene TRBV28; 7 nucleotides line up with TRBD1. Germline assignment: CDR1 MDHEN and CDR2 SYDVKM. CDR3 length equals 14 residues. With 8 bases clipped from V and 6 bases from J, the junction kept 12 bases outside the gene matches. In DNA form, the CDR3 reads TGTGCCAGCGATCCGACAGGGATTAGCGCTGAAGCTTTCTTT. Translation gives CASDPTGISAEAFF.

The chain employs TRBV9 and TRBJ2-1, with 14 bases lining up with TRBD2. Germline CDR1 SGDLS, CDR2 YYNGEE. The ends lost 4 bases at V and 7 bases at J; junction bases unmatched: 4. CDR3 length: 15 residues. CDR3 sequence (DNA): TGTGCCAGCAGCCTCGGGACTAGCGGGAGTAATGAGCAGTTCTTC. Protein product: CASSLGTSGSNEQFF.

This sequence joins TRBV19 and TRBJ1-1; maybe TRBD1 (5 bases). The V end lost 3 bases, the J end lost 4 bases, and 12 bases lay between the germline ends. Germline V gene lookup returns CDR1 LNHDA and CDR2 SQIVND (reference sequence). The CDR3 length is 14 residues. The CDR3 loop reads CASSIDGGSTEAFF. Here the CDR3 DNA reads TGTGCCAGTAGTATTGACGGGGGAAGCACTGAAGCTTTCTTT.

The CDR3 DNA reads as TGTGCCAGCAGTGCGACAGGGGGAAGCACTGAAGCTTTCTTT. Its protein product is CASSATGGSTEAFF. The gene calls are TRBV6-1 and TRBJ1-1, with 9 positions matching TRBD1. V dropped 4 bases and J dropped 4; count of bases not matched to a gene: 4. This CDR3 is built from 14 residues. Per germline, CDR1 MNHNS and CDR2 SASEGT.

In nucleotides, the CDR3 is TGTGCCAGCAGTGAATGGGGCAGTAGTAATGAAAAACTGTTTTTT. It specifies CASSEWGSSNEKLFF. J is TRBJ1-4 and V is TRBV25-1, with D perhaps matching TRBD1 (5 bases). CDR3 length equals 15 residues. From germline, CDR1 is MGHDK and CDR2 SYGVNS. V was clipped by 1 base and J by 4 bases, with 10 bases between them.

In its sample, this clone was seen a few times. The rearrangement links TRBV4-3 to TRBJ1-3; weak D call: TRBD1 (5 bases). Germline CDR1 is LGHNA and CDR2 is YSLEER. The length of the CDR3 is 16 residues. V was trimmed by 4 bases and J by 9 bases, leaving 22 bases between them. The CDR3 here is CASSPQSGVRGATIYF. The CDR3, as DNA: TGCGCCAGCAGCCCTCAATCGGGGGTGCGTGGAGCCACCATATATTTT.

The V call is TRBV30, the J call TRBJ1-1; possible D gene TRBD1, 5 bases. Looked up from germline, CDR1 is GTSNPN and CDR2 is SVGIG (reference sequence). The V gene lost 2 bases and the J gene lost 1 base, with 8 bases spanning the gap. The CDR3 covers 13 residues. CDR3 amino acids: CAWSIDRNTEAFF. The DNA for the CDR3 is TGTGCCTGGAGTATAGACAGGAACACTGAAGCTTTCTTT. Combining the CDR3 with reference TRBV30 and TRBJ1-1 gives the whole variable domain SQTIHQWPATLVQPVGSPLSLECTVEGTSNPNLYWYRQAAGRGLQLLFYSVGIGQISSEVPQNLSASRPQDRQFILSSKKLLLSDSGFYLCAWSIDRNTEAFFGQGTRLTVV.

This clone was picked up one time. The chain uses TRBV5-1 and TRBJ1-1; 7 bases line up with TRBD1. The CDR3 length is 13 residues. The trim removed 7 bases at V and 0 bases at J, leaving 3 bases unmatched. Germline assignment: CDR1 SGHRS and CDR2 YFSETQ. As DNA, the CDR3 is TGCGCCAGCGGCGACAGGGTGAACACTGAAGCTTTCTTT. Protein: CASGDRVNTEAFF. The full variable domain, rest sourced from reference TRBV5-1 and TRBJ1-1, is KAGVTQTPRYLIKTRGQQVTLSCSPISGHRSVSWYQQTPGQGLQFLFEYFSETQRNKGNFPGRFSGRQFSNSRSEMNVSTLELGDSALYLCASGDRVNTEAFFGQGTRLTVV.

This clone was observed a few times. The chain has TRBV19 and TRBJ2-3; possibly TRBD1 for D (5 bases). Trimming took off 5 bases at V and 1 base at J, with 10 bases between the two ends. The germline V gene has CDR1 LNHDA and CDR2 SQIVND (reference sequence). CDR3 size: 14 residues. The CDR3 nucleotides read TGTGCCAGTAGTTATGGCAGGGGCACAGATACGCAGTATTTT. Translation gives CASSYGRGTDTQYF.

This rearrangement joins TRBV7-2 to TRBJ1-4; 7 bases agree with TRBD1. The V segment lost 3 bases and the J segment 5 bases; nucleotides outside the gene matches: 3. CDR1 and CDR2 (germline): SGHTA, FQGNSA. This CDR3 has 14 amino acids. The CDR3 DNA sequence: TGTGCCAGCAGCTTGGGACAGTGGAATGAAAAACTGTTTTTT. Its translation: CASSLGQWNEKLFF.

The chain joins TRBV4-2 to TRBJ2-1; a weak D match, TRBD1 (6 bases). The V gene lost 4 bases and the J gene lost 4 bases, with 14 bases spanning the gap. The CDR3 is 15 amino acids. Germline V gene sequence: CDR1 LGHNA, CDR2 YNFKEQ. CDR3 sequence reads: CASSLPGTPYNEQFF. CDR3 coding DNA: TGTGCCAGCAGCCTTCCCGGGACACCATACAATGAGCAGTTCTTC.